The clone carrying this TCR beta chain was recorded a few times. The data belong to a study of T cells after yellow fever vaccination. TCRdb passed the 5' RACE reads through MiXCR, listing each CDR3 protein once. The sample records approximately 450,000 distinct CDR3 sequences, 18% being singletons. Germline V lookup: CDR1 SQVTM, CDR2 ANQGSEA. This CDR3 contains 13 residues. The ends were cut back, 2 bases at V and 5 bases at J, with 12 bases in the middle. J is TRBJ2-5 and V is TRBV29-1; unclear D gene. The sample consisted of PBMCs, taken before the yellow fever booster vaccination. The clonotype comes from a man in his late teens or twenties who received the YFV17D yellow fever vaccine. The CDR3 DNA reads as TGCAGCGTTGAACTGACGATGGAGGAGACCCAGTACTTC. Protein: CSVELTMEETQYF.